The following is a T cell receptor (beta chain) sequence with its context. Its antigen is currently unknown. Trimming took 2 bases from V and 0 from J; bases not matched to a gene: 7. The CDR3 has 17 amino acids. Per germline, CDR1 MNHEY and CDR2 SMNVEV (reference sequence). Amplification used 60 Vbeta primers and 13 Jbeta primers. In the study's own analysis: In a later analysis, of 84 million or so unique beta chains, roughly 9.9 million appeared in at least two donors. The protocol was immunoSEQ multiplex PCR, while the TCRdb copy is restricted to in-frame clones and leaves out a portion. V, J and clone size reflect that table, while D and trimming were determined from the DNA. The table lists some 65,000 clones, approximately 75% of them singletons, with approximately 23% in the top ten. This sample stems from a study of cytomegalovirus exposure and HLA in healthy donors. Study conclusions and caveats: Relative to the roughly 690-donor mean, N-insertions were reportedly fewer in an Asian-associated ancestry cluster in a later analysis. A later analysis showed HLA-associated TCR beta chains outstripping equally common others in clonal expansion. Most CMV-associated TCR beta chains were later found to appear HLA-restricted.

The J gene is TRBJ2-1, the V gene TRBV27, with TRBD2 matching over 7 bases. This TCR was sampled from a man aged 50 or older in good health and CMV-seropositive. The sample comprised PBMCs. The CDR3 nucleotides read TGTGCCAGCAGTTTACGACTAGCTGGTAGCTCCTACAATGAGCAGTTCTTC. It is translated as CASSLRLAGSSYNEQFF.